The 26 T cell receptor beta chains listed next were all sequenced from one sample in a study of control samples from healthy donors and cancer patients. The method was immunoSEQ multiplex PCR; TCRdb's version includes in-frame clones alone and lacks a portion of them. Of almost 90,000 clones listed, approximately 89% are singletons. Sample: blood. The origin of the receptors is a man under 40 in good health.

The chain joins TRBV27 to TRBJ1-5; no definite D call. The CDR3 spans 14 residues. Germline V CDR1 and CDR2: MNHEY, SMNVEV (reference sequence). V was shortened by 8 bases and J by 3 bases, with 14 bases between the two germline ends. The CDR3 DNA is TGTGCCAGCCGATCAGGTTTAGACAATCAGCCCCAGCATTTT. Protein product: CASRSGLDNQPQHF.

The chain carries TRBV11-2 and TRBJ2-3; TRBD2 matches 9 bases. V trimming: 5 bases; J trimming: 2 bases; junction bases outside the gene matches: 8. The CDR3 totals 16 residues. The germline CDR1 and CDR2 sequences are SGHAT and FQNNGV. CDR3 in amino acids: CASSLRGGEPTDTQYF. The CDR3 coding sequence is TGTGCCAGCAGCCTCCGCGGGGGGGAACCCACAGATACGCAGTATTTT.

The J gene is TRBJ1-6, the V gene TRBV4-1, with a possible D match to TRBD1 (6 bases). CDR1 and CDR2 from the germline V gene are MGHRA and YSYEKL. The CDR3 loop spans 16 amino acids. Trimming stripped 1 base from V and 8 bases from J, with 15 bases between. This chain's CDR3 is CASSQVSGTSDSPLHF. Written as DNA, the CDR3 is TGCGCCAGCAGCCAAGTTTCGGGGACATCAGATTCACCCCTCCACTTT.

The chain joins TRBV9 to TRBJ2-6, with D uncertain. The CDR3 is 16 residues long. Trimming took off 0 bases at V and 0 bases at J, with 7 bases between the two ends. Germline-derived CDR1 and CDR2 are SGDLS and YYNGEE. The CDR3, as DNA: TGTGCCAGCAGCGTAGCTACTACCTCTGGGGCCAACGTCCTGACTTTC. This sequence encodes CASSVATTSGANVLTF. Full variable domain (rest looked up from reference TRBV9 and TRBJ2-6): DSGVTQTPKHLITATGQRVTLRCSPRSGDLSVYWYQQSLDQGLQFLIQYYNGEERAKGNILERFSAQQFPDLHSELNLSSLELGDSALYFCASSVATTSGANVLTFGAGSRLTVL.

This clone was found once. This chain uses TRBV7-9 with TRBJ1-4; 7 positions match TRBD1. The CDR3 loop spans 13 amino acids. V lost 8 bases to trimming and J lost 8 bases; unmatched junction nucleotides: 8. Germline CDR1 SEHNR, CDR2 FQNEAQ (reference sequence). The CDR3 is CASLGGAEEKLFF. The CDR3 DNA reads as TGTGCCAGCTTAGGGGGCGCCGAAGAAAAACTGTTTTTT.

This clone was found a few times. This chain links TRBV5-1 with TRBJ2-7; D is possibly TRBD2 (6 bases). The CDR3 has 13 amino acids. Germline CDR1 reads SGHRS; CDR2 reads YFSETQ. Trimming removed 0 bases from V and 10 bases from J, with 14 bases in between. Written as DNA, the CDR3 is TGCGCCAGCAGCTTGGAAATCGGGAGCATCCAGTACTTC. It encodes CASSLEIGSIQYF.

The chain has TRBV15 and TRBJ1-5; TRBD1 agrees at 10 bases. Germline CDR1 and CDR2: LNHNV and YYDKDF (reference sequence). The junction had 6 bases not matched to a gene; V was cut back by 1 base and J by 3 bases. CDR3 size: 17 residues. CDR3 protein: CATSRVGTGADNQPQHF. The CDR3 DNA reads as TGTGCCACCAGCAGAGTGGGGACAGGGGCCGACAATCAGCCCCAGCATTTT.

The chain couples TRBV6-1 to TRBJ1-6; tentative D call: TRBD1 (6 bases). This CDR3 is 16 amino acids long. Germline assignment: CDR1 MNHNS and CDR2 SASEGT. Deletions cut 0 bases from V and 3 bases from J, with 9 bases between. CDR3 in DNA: TGTGCCAGCAGTGAAGCCGGGGGCCTCTATAATTCACCCCTCCACTTT. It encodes CASSEAGGLYNSPLHF.

CDR3 sequence reads: CASMGLGREQYV. The CDR3 DNA follows: TGTGCCAGCATGGGACTAGGTCGCGAGCAGTACGTC. V gene TRBV6-5 combines with J gene TRBJ2-7, with TRBD2 matching 8 bases. V shed 7 bases, J shed 6 bases, and the junction held 5 bases outside the gene matches. The germline CDR1 and CDR2 sequences are MNHEY and SVGAGI. This CDR3 is built from 12 residues.

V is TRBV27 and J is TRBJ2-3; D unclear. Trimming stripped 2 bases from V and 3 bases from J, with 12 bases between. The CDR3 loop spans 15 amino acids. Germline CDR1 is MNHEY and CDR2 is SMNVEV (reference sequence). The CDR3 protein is CASSLKGRITDTQYF. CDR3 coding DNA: TGTGCCAGCAGTTTAAAGGGAAGAATTACAGATACGCAGTATTTT.

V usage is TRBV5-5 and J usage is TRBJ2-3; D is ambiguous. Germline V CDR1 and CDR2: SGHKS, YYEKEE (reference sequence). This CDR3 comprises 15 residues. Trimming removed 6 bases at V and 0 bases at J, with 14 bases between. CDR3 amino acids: CASTLRFASTDTQYF. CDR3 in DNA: TGTGCCAGCACCCTGCGGTTTGCGAGCACAGATACGCAGTATTTT.

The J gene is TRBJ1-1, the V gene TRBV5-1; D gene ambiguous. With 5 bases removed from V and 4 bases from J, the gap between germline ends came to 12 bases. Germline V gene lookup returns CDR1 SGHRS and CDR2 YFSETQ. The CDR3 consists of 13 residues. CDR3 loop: CASREYGSTEAFF. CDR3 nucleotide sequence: TGCGCCAGCAGAGAATATGGCAGCACTGAAGCTTTCTTT.

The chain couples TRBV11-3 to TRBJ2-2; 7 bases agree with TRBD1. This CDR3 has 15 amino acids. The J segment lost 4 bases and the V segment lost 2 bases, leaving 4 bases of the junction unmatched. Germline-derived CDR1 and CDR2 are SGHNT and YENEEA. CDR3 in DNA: TGTGCCAGCAGCTTACGACAGGGAAGCACCGGGGAGCTGTTTTTT. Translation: CASSLRQGSTGELFF.

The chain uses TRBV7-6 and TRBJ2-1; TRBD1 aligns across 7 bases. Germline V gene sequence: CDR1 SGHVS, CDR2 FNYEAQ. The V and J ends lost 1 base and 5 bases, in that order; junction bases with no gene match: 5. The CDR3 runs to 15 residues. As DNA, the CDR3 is TGTGCCAGCAGCTTAGGCCCGGGGACAGACAATGAGCAGTTCTTC. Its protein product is CASSLGPGTDNEQFF.

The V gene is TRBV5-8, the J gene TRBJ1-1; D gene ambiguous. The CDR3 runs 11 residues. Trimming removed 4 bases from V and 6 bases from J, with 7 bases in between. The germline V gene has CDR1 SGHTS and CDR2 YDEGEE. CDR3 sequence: CASSRAAEAFF. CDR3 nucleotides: TGTGCCAGCAGCCGGGCCGCTGAAGCTTTCTTT.

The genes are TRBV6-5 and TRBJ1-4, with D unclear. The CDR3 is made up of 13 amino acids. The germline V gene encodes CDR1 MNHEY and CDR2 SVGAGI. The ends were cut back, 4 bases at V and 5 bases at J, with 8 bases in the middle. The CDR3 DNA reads TGTGCCAGCAGTTCAGCCAGGAATGAAAAACTGTTTTTT. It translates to CASSSARNEKLFF.

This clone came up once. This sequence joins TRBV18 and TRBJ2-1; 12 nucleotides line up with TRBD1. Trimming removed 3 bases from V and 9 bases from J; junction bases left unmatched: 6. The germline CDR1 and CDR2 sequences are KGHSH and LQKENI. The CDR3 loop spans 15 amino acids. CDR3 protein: CASSPGQGAQGEQFF. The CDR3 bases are TGTGCCAGCTCACCGGGACAGGGGGCGCAGGGTGAGCAGTTCTTC.

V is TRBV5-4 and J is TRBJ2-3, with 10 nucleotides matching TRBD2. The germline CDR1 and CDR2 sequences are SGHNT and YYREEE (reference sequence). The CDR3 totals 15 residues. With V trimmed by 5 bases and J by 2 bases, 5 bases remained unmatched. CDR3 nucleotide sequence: TGTGCCAGCAGATTAGCGGGGGGTAACACAGATACGCAGTATTTT. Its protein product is CASRLAGGNTDTQYF.

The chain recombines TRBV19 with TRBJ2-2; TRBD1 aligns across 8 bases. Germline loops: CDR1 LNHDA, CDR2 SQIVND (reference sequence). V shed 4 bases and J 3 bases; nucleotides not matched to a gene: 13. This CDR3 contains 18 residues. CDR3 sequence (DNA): TGTGCCAGTAGTAATATTCTTTTGGACAGGGCAGACACCGGGGAGCTGTTTTTT. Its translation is CASSNILLDRADTGELFF.

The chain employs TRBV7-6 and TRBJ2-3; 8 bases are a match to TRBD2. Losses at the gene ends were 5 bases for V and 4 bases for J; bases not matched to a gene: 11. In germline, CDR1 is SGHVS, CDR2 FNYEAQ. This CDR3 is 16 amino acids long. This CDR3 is CASSLGERGFSDTQYF. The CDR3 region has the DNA TGTGCCAGCAGCCTTGGGGAGCGGGGGTTCTCAGATACGCAGTATTTT. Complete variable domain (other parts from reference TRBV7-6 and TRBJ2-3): GAGVSQSPRYKVTKRGQDVALRCDPISGHVSLYWYRQALGQGPEFLTYFNYEAQQDKSGLPNDRFSAERPEGSISTLTIQRTEQRDSAMYRCASSLGERGFSDTQYFGPGTRLTVL.

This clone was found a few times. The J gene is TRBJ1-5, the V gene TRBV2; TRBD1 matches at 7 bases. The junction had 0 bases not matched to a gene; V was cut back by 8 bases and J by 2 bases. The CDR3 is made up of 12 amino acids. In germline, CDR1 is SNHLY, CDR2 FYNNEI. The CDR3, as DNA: TGTGCCAGCCAGGGGGGCAATCAGCCCCAGCATTTT. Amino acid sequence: CASQGGNQPQHF.

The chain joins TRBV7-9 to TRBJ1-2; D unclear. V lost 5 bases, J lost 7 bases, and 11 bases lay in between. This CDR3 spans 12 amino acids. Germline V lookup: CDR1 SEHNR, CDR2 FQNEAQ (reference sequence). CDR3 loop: CASSPDGGGYTF. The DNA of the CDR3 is TGTGCCAGCAGCCCCGACGGCGGTGGCTACACCTTC.

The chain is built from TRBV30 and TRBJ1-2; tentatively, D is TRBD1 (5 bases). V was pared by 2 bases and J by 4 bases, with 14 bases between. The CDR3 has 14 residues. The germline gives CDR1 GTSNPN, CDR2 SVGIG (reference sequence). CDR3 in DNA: TGTGCCTGGAGTCGTGGGGGGAAGAGCTATGGCTACACCTTC. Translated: CAWSRGGKSYGYTF. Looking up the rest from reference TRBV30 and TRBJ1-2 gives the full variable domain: SQTIHQWPATLVQPVGSPLSLECTVEGTSNPNLYWYRQAAGRGLQLLFYSVGIGQISSEVPQNLSASRPQDRQFILSSKKLLLSDSGFYLCAWSRGGKSYGYTFGSGTRLTVV.

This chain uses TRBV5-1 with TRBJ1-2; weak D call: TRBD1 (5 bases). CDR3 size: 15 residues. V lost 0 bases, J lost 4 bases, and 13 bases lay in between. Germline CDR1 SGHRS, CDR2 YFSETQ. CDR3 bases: TGCGCCAGCAGCTTGGTAGTAGGGGTAGGCTATGGCTACACCTTC. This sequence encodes CASSLVVGVGYGYTF. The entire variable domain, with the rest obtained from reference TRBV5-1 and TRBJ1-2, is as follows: KAGVTQTPRYLIKTRGQQVTLSCSPISGHRSVSWYQQTPGQGLQFLFEYFSETQRNKGNFPGRFSGRQFSNSRSEMNVSTLELGDSALYLCASSLVVGVGYGYTFGSGTRLTVV.

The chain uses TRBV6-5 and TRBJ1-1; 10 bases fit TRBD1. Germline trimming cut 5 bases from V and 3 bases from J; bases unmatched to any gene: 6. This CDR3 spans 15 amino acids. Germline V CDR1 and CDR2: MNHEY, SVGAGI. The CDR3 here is CASSTLGQGHTEAFF. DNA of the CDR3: TGTGCCAGCAGTACACTGGGACAGGGGCACACTGAAGCTTTCTTT.

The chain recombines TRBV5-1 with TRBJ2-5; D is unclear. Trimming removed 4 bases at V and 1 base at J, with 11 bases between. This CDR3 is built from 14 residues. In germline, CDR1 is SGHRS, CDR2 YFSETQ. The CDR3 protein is CASSLRAAQETQYF. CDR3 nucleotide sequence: TGCGCCAGCAGCCTCCGGGCAGCCCAAGAGACCCAGTACTTC.